The 30 T cell receptor beta chains reported below all come from one sample, sequenced in a study. The sorted Tregs were CD4+CD25+CD127-/low cells. TCRdb reprocessed the 5' RACE reads via MiXCR and lists one record per CDR3 protein. The sample holds fewer than 75,000 distinct CDR3 sequences, approximately 26% seen once. The sequenced sample was tumor-infiltrating Tregs sorted from the breast tumor. The receptors come from a female donor with breast cancer.

This chain joins TRBV7-2 and TRBJ1-2, with TRBD1 as a possible D gene (5 bases). V gave up 5 bases and J gave up 8 bases, with 15 bases separating them. CDR3 size: 13 residues. CDR1 and CDR2 (germline): SGHTA, FQGNSA. CDR3 DNA sequence: TGTGCCAGCAGCCCGACCCTGAGGGGAGGCTACACCTTC. Protein sequence: CASSPTLRGGYTF.

This chain links TRBV20-1 with TRBJ2-3; 11 bases line up with TRBD2. Per the germline V gene, CDR1 is DFQATT and CDR2 is SNEGSKA (reference sequence). This CDR3 has 17 residues. V gave up 6 bases and J gave up 4 bases; unmatched junction bases: 15. CDR3 loop: CSAPGSLLAGVADTQYF. The CDR3 nucleotides are TGCAGTGCCCCTGGAAGCCTACTAGCGGGAGTCGCAGATACGCAGTATTTT.

This clonotype occurred a few times. The genes are TRBV30 and TRBJ2-1; no clear D gene. Germline V gene data show CDR1 as GTSNPN and CDR2 as SVGIG (reference sequence). The CDR3 is made up of 14 amino acids. The V end lost 1 base, the J end lost 3 bases, and 10 bases lay between the germline ends. CDR3 bases: TGTGCCTGGAGTGCATTCTCAGTCTACAATGAGCAGTTCTTC. Protein product: CAWSAFSVYNEQFF.

The V and J genes are TRBV28 and TRBJ1-2; no firm D call. This CDR3 has 12 amino acids. Trimming pared 2 bases from V and 4 bases from J, leaving 5 bases between. Germline loops: CDR1 MDHEN, CDR2 SYDVKM. This CDR3 is CASSLVTYGYTF. The DNA for the CDR3 is TGTGCCAGCAGTTTAGTGACCTATGGCTACACCTTC.

The chain employs TRBV3-1 and TRBJ1-5, with D unclear. The CDR3 totals 17 residues. Trimming stripped 4 bases from V and 1 base from J, with 17 bases between. Germline lookup yields CDR1 LGHDT and CDR2 YNNKEL (reference sequence). The CDR3 coding sequence is TGTGCCAGCAGCCCTGAGGTGCGGCGACACAGCAATCAGCCCCAGCATTTT. It encodes CASSPEVRRHSNQPQHF.

This chain connects TRBV24-1 to TRBJ2-1; 7 nucleotides agree with TRBD1. The CDR3 extends over 16 amino acids. V was pared by 3 bases and J by 0 bases, with 4 bases of the junction left unmatched. Germline V gene sequence: CDR1 KGHDR, CDR2 SFDVKD. CDR3 sequence (DNA): TGTGCCACCAGTGATCAGGACAGGAACTCCTACAATGAGCAGTTCTTC. Its translation: CATSDQDRNSYNEQFF.

As to this clonotype: The junction shows a germline mismatch at one end, possibly a read error. The V and J genes are TRBV25-1 and TRBJ1-2; no reliable D call. This CDR3 has 11 amino acids. Germline-derived CDR1 and CDR2 are MGHDK and SYGVNS. The DNA for the CDR3 is TGTGTCAGCAGTGAAATTGCGGGCTACACCTTC. Protein sequence: CVSSEIAGYTF.

This clonotype has just a few counts. V is TRBV7-2 and J is TRBJ1-1, with D possibly matching TRBD1 (5 bases). The germline V gene encodes CDR1 SGHTA and CDR2 FQGNSA. Trimming left V 3 bases short and J 4 bases short, with 15 bases between. The CDR3 runs to 15 residues. DNA for the CDR3: TGTGCCAGCAGCTTTTCTCGGGGGTTGGGCACTGAAGCTTTCTTT. Encoded protein: CASSFSRGLGTEAFF. Using reference TRBV7-2 and TRBJ1-1 for the parts outside the CDR3, the full variable domain is GAGVSQSPSNKVTEKGKDVELRCDPISGHTALYWYRQSLGQGLEFLIYFQGNSAPDKSGLPSDRFSAERTGGSVSTLTIQRTQQEDSAVYLCASSFSRGLGTEAFFGQGTRLTVV.

The chain carries TRBV7-9 and TRBJ2-3; D uncertain. Per the germline V gene, CDR1 is SEHNR and CDR2 is FQNEAQ (reference sequence). V was clipped by 3 bases and J by 5 bases, with 3 bases between them. This CDR3 spans 11 amino acids. The CDR3 DNA sequence: TGTGCCAGCAGCTTCCAAGATACGCAGTATTTT. This sequence encodes CASSFQDTQYF.

This clonotype has at least ten counts. The J gene is TRBJ2-7, the V gene TRBV5-1; 7 bases match TRBD1. Germline CDR1 is SGHRS and CDR2 is YFSETQ. The CDR3 runs 15 residues. Trimming at V came to 4 bases and at J to 3 bases, leaving 10 bases not matched to a gene. CDR3 loop: CASSPQTGSHYEQYF. CDR3 in DNA: TGCGCCAGCAGCCCCCAGACAGGGTCCCACTACGAGCAGTACTTC.

As concerns this clonotype: This may arise from a read error, as a much more abundant clone is one base away. V gene TRBV7-9 combines with J gene TRBJ1-1; tentative D call: TRBD1 (6 bases). Germline V lookup: CDR1 SEHNR, CDR2 FQNEAQ (reference sequence). V shed 8 bases and J shed 9 bases, with 16 bases lying between them. CDR3 length: 12 amino acids. In DNA, the CDR3 is TGTGCCAGCTCGTGGGGGACATTTAAAGCTTTCTTT. Its translation: CASSWGTFKAFF.

This chain joins TRBV2 and TRBJ2-5, with TRBD2 matching over 14 bases. The CDR3 has 16 amino acids. CDR1 SNHLY and CDR2 FYNNEI come from the germline V gene. Germline trimming cut 3 bases from V and 3 bases from J; bases unmatched to any gene: 3. Written as DNA, the CDR3 is TGTGCCAGCAGTGACTGGGGACTAGCGGGAGAAGAGACCCAGTACTTC. Amino acid sequence: CASSDWGLAGEETQYF. Full variable domain (missing parts from reference TRBV2 and TRBJ2-5): EPEVTQTPSHQVTQMGQEVILRCVPISNHLYFYWYRQILGQKVEFLVSFYNNEISEKSEIFDDQFSVERPDGSNFTLKIRSTKLEDSAMYFCASSDWGLAGEETQYFGPGTRLLVL.

This clonotype was counted a few times. This rearrangement joins TRBV4-2 to TRBJ2-5, with a tentative D call TRBD2 (5 bases). Germline values: CDR1 LGHNA, CDR2 YNFKEQ. V was cut by 0 bases and J by 2 bases, with 10 bases left in between. The CDR3 covers 15 residues. Here the CDR3 DNA reads TGTGCCAGCAGCCAAGAGGACGACTATCAAGAGACCCAGTACTTC. Translated, it gives CASSQEDDYQETQYF.

This clonotype was counted a few times. The chain links TRBV7-9 to TRBJ2-3; D call uncertain. Looked up from germline, CDR1 is SEHNR and CDR2 is FQNEAQ (reference sequence). The CDR3 spans 15 residues. With 1 base removed from V and 0 bases from J, the gap between germline ends came to 8 bases. The DNA for the CDR3 is TGTGCCAGCAGCTTAGAGGGTACAAGCACAGATACGCAGTATTTT. This sequence encodes CASSLEGTSTDTQYF.

This clonotype occurred many times. V usage is TRBV6-2 or TRBV6-3 and J usage is TRBJ1-1; no definite D call. The length of the CDR3 is 13 residues. The germline CDR1 and CDR2 sequences are MNHEY and SVGEGT. Trimming took off 6 bases at V and 4 bases at J, with 12 bases between the two ends. CDR3 DNA: TGTGCCAGCAGCAAGGAAGTATTCACTGAAGCTTTCTTT. Its translation is CASSKEVFTEAFF.

This clonotype was observed at least ten times. The chain recombines TRBV4-2 with TRBJ2-7; 9 bases align to TRBD1. The CDR3 extends over 17 amino acids. V lost 0 bases to trimming and J lost 2 bases; unmatched junction nucleotides: 8. The germline gives CDR1 LGHNA, CDR2 YNFKEQ. CDR3: CASSQDFSGQGTYEQYF. The DNA of the CDR3 is TGTGCCAGCAGCCAAGATTTTTCGGGACAGGGAACCTACGAGCAGTACTTC.

A few counts support this clonotype. The CDR3 DNA is TGCAGTGCTACCACTAGCGGGACTTACAATGAGCAGTTCTTC. Residues: CSATTSGTYNEQFF. This sequence joins TRBV20-1 and TRBJ2-1; TRBD2 matches at 10 bases. Looked up from germline, CDR1 is DFQATT and CDR2 is SNEGSKA (reference sequence). Unmatched junction bases numbered 4, after V lost 4 bases and J lost 4 bases. The CDR3 has 14 residues.

V usage is TRBV4-2 and J usage is TRBJ2-7; D unclear. Germline-derived CDR1 and CDR2 are LGHNA and YNFKEQ. Trimming removed 0 bases at V and 3 bases at J, with 12 bases between. The CDR3 totals 15 residues. The CDR3 sequence: CASSQDDGSVYEQYF. The CDR3 DNA reads as TGTGCCAGCAGCCAAGATGACGGCAGCGTCTACGAGCAGTACTTC.

This clonotype was detected a few times. The rearrangement uses TRBV5-1 and TRBJ1-1, with TRBD1 identical over 9 bases. The V gene's germline CDR1 is SGHRS and CDR2 YFSETQ. This CDR3 is built from 15 residues. The V segment lost 4 bases and the J segment 4 bases; nucleotides outside the gene matches: 8. CDR3 in amino acids: CASSPRQGVITEAFF. The CDR3 bases are TGCGCCAGCAGCCCGCGACAGGGGGTAATCACTGAAGCTTTCTTT.

The CDR3 bases are TGTGCCAGCAGTGACCCGGGACGGATCTACGAGCAGTACTTC. Protein: CASSDPGRIYEQYF. The genes are TRBV6-2 or TRBV6-3 and TRBJ2-7; D possibly uses TRBD1 or TRBD2 (5 bases each). Germline CDR1 is MNHEY and CDR2 is SVGEGT. Trimming took 5 bases from V and 3 from J, leaving 14 bases between them. CDR3 length: 14 amino acids.

This clonotype was picked up many times. This chain links TRBV11-2 with TRBJ2-1, with 8 nucleotides matching TRBD2. CDR1 and CDR2 (germline): SGHAT, FQNNGV. The CDR3 loop spans 15 amino acids. Unmatched junction bases numbered 9, after V lost 2 bases and J lost 9 bases. CDR3 nucleotide sequence: TGTGCCAGCAGCTTATCCGGGACTAGGGGTGGTGAGCAGTTCTTC. It is translated as CASSLSGTRGGEQFF.

DNA of the CDR3: TGTGCCAGCAGCTCCCGCCCTAACCGGGGCGAGACCCAGTACTTC. Its protein is CASSSRPNRGETQYF. The chain links TRBV7-2 to TRBJ2-5; D may be TRBD1 or TRBD2 (5 bases each). This CDR3 contains 15 residues. The germline gives CDR1 SGHTA, CDR2 FQGNSA. V dropped 4 bases and J dropped 5 bases, with 17 bases sitting between them.

This clonotype was found many times. J is TRBJ1-1 and V is TRBV6-5; D is perhaps TRBD1 (5 bases). CDR1 is MNHEY and CDR2 is SVGAGI in the germline V gene. This CDR3 is built from 15 residues. Deletions cut 3 bases from V and 8 bases from J, with 19 bases between. This CDR3 is CASSYRGREGPEAFF. In DNA, the CDR3 is TGTGCCAGCAGTTATCGTGGGCGTGAGGGACCCGAAGCTTTCTTT.

V usage is TRBV18 and J usage is TRBJ1-3; D perhaps matches TRBD1 (5 bases). Germline CDR1 and CDR2: KGHSH and LQKENI. The CDR3 is 16 residues long. Trimming shortened V by 4 bases and J by 1 base, and 14 bases separated the two germline ends. The CDR3 sequence is CASSLGLQGSGNTIYF. DNA of the CDR3: TGTGCCAGCTCACTCGGGTTGCAGGGATCTGGAAACACCATATATTTT.

The J gene is TRBJ1-1, the V gene TRBV7-8; 7 positions agree with TRBD1. V gave up 4 bases and J gave up 1 base; unmatched junction bases: 9. The CDR3 runs to 16 residues. Germline values: CDR1 SGHVS, CDR2 FQNEAQ. The CDR3 sequence is CASSSSPGQQNTEAFF. The CDR3 bases are TGTGCCAGCAGCTCGTCTCCGGGACAGCAGAACACTGAAGCTTTCTTT.

This clonotype showed up just a few times. The V call is TRBV11-2, the J call TRBJ2-2; weak D call: TRBD1 (6 bases). CDR1 and CDR2 (germline): SGHAT, FQNNGV. The CDR3 sequence is 11 residues long. Trimming left V 6 bases short and J 8 bases short, with 7 bases between. The CDR3 DNA reads as TGTGCCAGCAGGGGGGCTGGGGAGCTGTTTTTT. Its translation: CASRGAGELFF.

The V and J genes are TRBV4-1 and TRBJ1-1; no firm D call. The CDR3 covers 17 residues. V shed 1 base and J shed 1 base, with 16 bases lying between them. CDR1 and CDR2 from the germline V gene are MGHRA and YSYEKL. The chain's CDR3 is CASSQVPGPDENTEAFF. CDR3 bases: TGCGCCAGCAGCCAAGTCCCCGGTCCGGACGAGAACACTGAAGCTTTCTTT.

The chain is built from TRBV20-1 and TRBJ2-5; 7 bases line up with TRBD2. The germline V gene has CDR1 DFQATT and CDR2 SNEGSKA (reference sequence). The trim removed 5 bases at V and 4 bases at J, leaving 1 base unmatched. The CDR3 is 11 residues long. CDR3 region: CSAGGVETQYF. The CDR3 DNA reads as TGCAGTGCTGGGGGGGTAGAGACCCAGTACTTC.

Concerning this clonotype itself: One base away lies a much larger clone, so this may be a sequencing read error. V usage is TRBV6-2 or TRBV6-3 and J usage is TRBJ2-1; either TRBD1 or TRBD2 may fit D (5 bases each). Germline V lookup: CDR1 MNHEY, CDR2 SVGEGT. CDR3 length: 16 residues. The DNA of the CDR3 is TGTGCCAGCAGTTACTCGTGGGGGATCTCCTACAATGAGCGGTTCTTC. Translation gives CASSYSWGISYNERFF.

As regards this clonotype: The missing conserved phenylalanine or tryptophan at the end of this CDR3 makes a read error likely. This chain uses TRBV7-2 with TRBJ1-5; D gene unclear. Trimming took 3 bases from V and 2 from J, leaving 8 bases between them. The CDR3 consists of 14 residues. Germline CDR1 reads SGHTA; CDR2 reads FQGNSA. CDR3 in amino acids: CASSLAGRNQPQHS. DNA for the CDR3: TGTGCCAGCAGCTTGGCAGGTCGCAATCAGCCCCAGCATTCT.